The rows below give T cell receptor beta chains drawn from one sample of a study of tumor-infiltrating lymphocytes in localized non-small cell lung cancer. Sequencing used immunoSEQ multiplex PCR; TCRdb keeps in-frame clones, though not all of them. The sample includes 9,300 or so clones, approximately 75% of them seen just once. Sequencing input: uninvolved lung tissue not adjacent to the tumor. These receptor sequences come from a human donor with non-small cell lung cancer. Both conserved end residues are part of each CDR3. The D gene is left open where the match is weak. Size is stated for part of the rows, as once, few or many counts, or as a class when the clone is expanded.

v_gene,d_gene,j_gene,abundance,CDR3aa,CDR3nt
TRBV6-5,TRBD1,TRBJ2-7,once,CASSYSARGLSYEQYF,TGTGCCAGCAGTTACTCGGCCAGGGGGCTTTCCTACGAGCAGTACTTC
TRBV4-2,.,TRBJ2-2,.,CASSPTFGELFF,TGTGCCAGCAGCCCGACGTTCGGGGAGCTGTTTTTT
TRBV19,TRBD2,TRBJ2-7,few,CASSIGRAYEQYF,TGTGCCAGTAGTATCGGGAGGGCGTACGAGCAGTACTTC
TRBV20-1,TRBD2,TRBJ2-4,.,CSTGRGGIQYF,TGCAGTACCGGGAGGGGGGGCATTCAGTACTTC
TRBV15,.,TRBJ2-5,.,CATSRVGSETQYF,TGTGCCACCAGCAGAGTAGGGTCGGAGACCCAGTACTTC
TRBV10-3,TRBD1,TRBJ2-7,.,CAISVPDRGLEQYF,TGTGCCATCAGTGTGCCGGACAGGGGGCTCGAGCAGTACTTC
TRBV6-5,TRBD1,TRBJ2-7,.,CASSGGQGQREQYF,TGTGCCAGCAGTGGGGGACAGGGCCAACGCGAGCAGTACTTC
TRBV7-2,TRBD2,TRBJ2-2,.,CASSFRSGTNTGELFF,TGTGCCAGCAGCTTCCGTAGCGGGACGAACACCGGGGAGCTGTTTTTT
TRBV5-1,TRBD2,TRBJ2-2,.,CASSFGTKNTGELFF,TGCGCCAGCAGCTTCGGGACTAAGAACACCGGGGAGCTGTTTTTT
TRBV7-2,.,TRBJ2-7,.,CASSLFRDEQYF,TGTGCCAGCAGCTTATTTCGGGACGAGCAGTACTTC
TRBV11-1,.,TRBJ2-7,.,CASSLAASSYEQYF,TGTGCCAGCAGCTTAGCGGCGAGCTCCTACGAGCAGTACTTC
TRBV19,.,TRBJ1-4,.,CASSIGGGEKLFF,TGTGCCAGTAGTATAGGGGGCGGTGAAAAACTGTTTTTT
TRBV19,.,TRBJ2-1,.,CASIIGGAGRGEQFF,TGTGCCAGTATTATTGGGGGCGCGGGCCGGGGGGAGCAGTTCTTC
TRBV16,.,TRBJ1-2,.,CASSYEQGPYGYTF,TGTGCCAGCAGCTATGAACAGGGACCATATGGCTACACCTTC
TRBV25-1,.,TRBJ2-7,.,CASSEEQAVSYEQYF,TGTGCCAGCAGTGAAGAGCAGGCCGTCTCCTACGAGCAGTACTTC
TRBV29-1,.,TRBJ2-7,few,CSVEAGATGEQYF,TGCAGCGTTGAGGCCGGGGCCACCGGGGAGCAGTACTTC
TRBV6-6,.,TRBJ2-2,.,CASYREESGELFF,TGTGCCAGCTACAGAGAGGAGTCCGGGGAGCTGTTTTTT